The T cell receptor beta chain described here comes from a study of cytomegalovirus exposure and HLA in healthy donors (dated by TCRdb to the late 2010s). Study-wide context: The roughly 670 repertoires of the first cohort and the 120 validation repertoires were produced on the same platform, according to a later analysis. High-throughput TCR immunosequencing, statistical association of individual TCRs with disease status, and machine learning were combined to predict cytomegalovirus infection status. Besides the first cohort of roughly 640 subjects, a separate validation cohort made up of over a hundred different subjects was used. The study was designed to test whether signatures of past pathogen exposure could be identified by cataloging public T cell receptors. Findings and caveats that apply to the study as a whole: Across donors, most TCR sequences were observed very rarely, whereas some public TCRs were present in many individuals. It was suggested by the authors that the approach could potentially be generalized to other disease states and immunological phenotypes. Cytomegalovirus status was reported to be diagnosed by the classifier with high specificity and sensitivity in both the original and validation cohorts. In a later analysis, TCRs clustered in the first cohort were found to also tend to co-occur in the 120 validation repertoires, with 90% to 95% of cluster scores above 0. A later analysis lacked HLA typing for the validation cohort, so it scored co-occurrence in that cohort across all 120 or so repertoires. In vitro tests confirmed that a few of the cytomegalovirus-associated TCR beta chains recognize cytomegalovirus antigens. The study gave a list of more than 150 TCR beta chains associated with cytomegalovirus.

Receptors were amplified or captured by the immunoSEQ multiplex PCR assay. On the study's bioinformatics: To diagnose cytomegalovirus status from the catalog of TCR beta chain sequences, a statistical classification framework was built. TCRdb holds this immuneACCESS table with in-frame rearrangements only. Some clones are missing; in checked studies, unresolved V genes explain under half, and the rest has no known cause. The DNA was the basis for D and trimming; V, J and clone size are from that table. The sample records about 270,000 clones, 70% to 90% of which are singletons. The top ten clones comprise about 1% of the sample. From its cysteine to its phenylalanine, the CDR3 spans 11 amino acids. The sequence is cut down to CDR3 DNA, 33 bases in frame from base 1. The germline V gene yields SNHLY for CDR1 and FYNNEI for CDR2. The germline ends are 9 bases apart after V is trimmed by 5 bases and J by 10 bases.

Concerning this clone: This receptor's antigen is unknown. Per-base qualities were not stored, and no clone one base away is much larger.

Donors formed part of the validation cohort, which comprised 95 to 150 subjects and was distinct from the first cohort of fewer than 750 subjects. Sequencing input: PBMCs. This clonotype was obtained from a woman under 30 in good health and CMV-seronegative. The rearrangement joined TRBV2 to TRBJ2-1; a weak D assignment points to TRBD2 (5 bases agree). The CDR3 protein is CASSQTTEQFF. The DNA sequence is TGTGCCAGCAGTCAGACTACCGAGCAGTTCTTC.